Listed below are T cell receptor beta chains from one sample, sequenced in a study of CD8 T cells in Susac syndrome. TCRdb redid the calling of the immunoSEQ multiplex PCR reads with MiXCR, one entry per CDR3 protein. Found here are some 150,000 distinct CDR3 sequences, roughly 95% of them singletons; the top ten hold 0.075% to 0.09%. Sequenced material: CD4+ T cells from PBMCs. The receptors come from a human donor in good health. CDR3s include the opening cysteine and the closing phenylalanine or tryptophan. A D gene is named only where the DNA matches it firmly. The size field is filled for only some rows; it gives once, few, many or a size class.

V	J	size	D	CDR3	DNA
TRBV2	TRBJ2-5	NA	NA	CASSEFGQETQYF	TGTGCCAGCAGTGAGTTTGGACAAGAGACCCAGTACTTC
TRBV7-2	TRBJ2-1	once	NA	CASSPLAVASYNEQFF	TGTGCCAGCAGCCCCTTAGCGGTCGCCTCCTACAATGAGCAGTTCTTC
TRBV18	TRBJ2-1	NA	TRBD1	CASSTGNANEQFF	TGTGCCAGCTCGACAGGGAACGCTAATGAGCAGTTCTTC
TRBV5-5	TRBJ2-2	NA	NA	CASSLGSGANTGELFF	TGTGCCAGCAGCTTGGGTAGCGGCGCGAACACCGGGGAGCTGTTTTTT
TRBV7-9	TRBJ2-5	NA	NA	CASSATTGAETQYF	TGTGCCAGCAGCGCAACCACAGGCGCGGAGACCCAGTACTTC
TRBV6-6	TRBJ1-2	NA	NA	CASSYSYWNGYTF	TGTGCCAGCAGTTACTCCTACTGGAATGGCTACACCTTC
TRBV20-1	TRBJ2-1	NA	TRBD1	CSAHPIDRGKYNEQFF	TGCAGTGCTCACCCCATCGACAGGGGAAAGTACAATGAGCAGTTCTTC
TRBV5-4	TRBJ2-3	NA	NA	CASSLSSGPTTDTQYF	TGTGCCAGCAGCTTGTCAAGCGGACCTACCACAGATACGCAGTATTTT
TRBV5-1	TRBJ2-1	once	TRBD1	CASSLVQGANNEQFF	TGCGCCAGCAGCTTGGTGCAGGGGGCAAACAATGAGCAGTTCTTC
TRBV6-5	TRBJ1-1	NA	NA	CASSYRGVGGTEAFF	TGTGCCAGCAGTTACCGGGGGGTTGGGGGCACTGAAGCTTTCTTT
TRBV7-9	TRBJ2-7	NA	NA	CASSSPLRVSSYEQYF	TGTGCCAGCAGCTCTCCGCTGAGGGTAAGCTCCTACGAGCAGTACTTC
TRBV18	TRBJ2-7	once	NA	CASSPPAPSYEQYF	TGTGCCAGCTCACCACCCGCACCTTCTTACGAGCAGTACTTC
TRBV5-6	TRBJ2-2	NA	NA	CASRVTAGTGELFF	TGTGCCAGCAGGGTGACGGCGGGGACCGGGGAGCTGTTTTTT
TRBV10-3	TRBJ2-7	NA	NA	CAISDGTYEQYF	TGTGCCATCAGTGACGGAACCTACGAGCAGTACTTC
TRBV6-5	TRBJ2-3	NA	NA	CASSYLGDTQYF	TGTGCCAGCAGTTACCTGGGAGATACGCAGTATTTT
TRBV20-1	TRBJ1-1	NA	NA	CSARRDSNTEAFF	TGCAGTGCTAGAAGGGATAGTAACACTGAAGCTTTCTTT
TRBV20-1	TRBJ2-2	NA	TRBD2	CSARLAGTNTGELFF	TGCAGTGCCCGACTAGCGGGAACGAACACCGGGGAGCTGTTTTTT
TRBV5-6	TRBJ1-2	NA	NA	CASSEPGREGNGYTF	TGTGCCAGCAGCGAGCCGGGACGCGAGGGCAATGGCTACACCTTC
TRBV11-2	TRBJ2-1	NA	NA	CASRPAGRTREQFF	TGTGCCAGCAGACCCGCGGGGAGGACAAGAGAGCAGTTCTTC
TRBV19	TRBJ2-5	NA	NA	CASSSLQETQYF	TGTGCCAGTAGTTCCCTCCAAGAGACCCAGTACTTC
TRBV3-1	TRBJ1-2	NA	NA	CASSQTVLNYGYTF	TGTGCCAGCAGCCAGACAGTCCTAAACTATGGCTACACCTTC
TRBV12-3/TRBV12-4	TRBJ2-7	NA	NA	CASSFGRLSYEQYF	TGTGCCAGCAGTTTCGGACGCCTCTCCTACGAGCAGTACTTC
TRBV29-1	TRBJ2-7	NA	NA	CSVQNRAYEQYF	TGCAGCGTTCAAAACAGAGCCTACGAGCAGTACTTC
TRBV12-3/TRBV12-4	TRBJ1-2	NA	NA	CASSLPGYTF	TGTGCCAGCAGTCTCCCCGGCTACACCTTC
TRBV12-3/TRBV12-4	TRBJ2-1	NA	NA	CASSPRGQYNEQFF	TGTGCCAGCAGCCCTCGTGGGCAGTACAATGAGCAGTTCTTC
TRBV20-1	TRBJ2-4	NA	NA	CSARGWRSLAKNIQYF	TGCAGTGCTAGAGGGTGGCGGTCACTAGCCAAAAACATTCAGTACTTC
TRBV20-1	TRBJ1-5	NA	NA	CSASGGSNQPQHF	TGCAGTGCTAGCGGGGGTAGCAATCAGCCCCAGCATTTT
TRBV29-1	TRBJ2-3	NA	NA	CSVAAGQSTDTQYF	TGCAGCGTTGCTGCGGGGCAGTCCACAGATACGCAGTATTTT
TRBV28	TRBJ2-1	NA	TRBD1	CASTSPGQGNNEQFF	TGTGCCAGCACCTCCCCGGGACAGGGGAACAATGAGCAGTTCTTC
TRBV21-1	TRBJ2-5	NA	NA	CASSKAVEREGIVETQYF	TGTGCCAGCAGCAAAGCTGTCGAGCGGGAGGGTATTGTAGAGACCCAGTACTTC
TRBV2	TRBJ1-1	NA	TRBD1	CASSAPPGQGMNTEAFF	TGTGCCAGCAGTGCGCCGCCGGGACAGGGAATGAACACTGAAGCTTTCTTT
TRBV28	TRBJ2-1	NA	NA	CASRKQPSSYNEQFF	TGTGCCAGCAGGAAACAGCCGAGCTCCTACAATGAGCAGTTCTTC
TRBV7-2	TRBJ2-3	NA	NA	CASSLEGPRDF	TGTGCCAGCAGCTTAGAGGGACCTCGGGATTTT
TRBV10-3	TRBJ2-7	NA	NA	CAISGLGFEQYF	TGTGCCATCAGTGGCCTGGGGTTCGAGCAGTACTTC
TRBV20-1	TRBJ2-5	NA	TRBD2	CSARDFQAGAFQETQYF	TGCAGTGCTAGAGATTTTCAGGCGGGAGCTTTTCAAGAGACCCAGTACTTC
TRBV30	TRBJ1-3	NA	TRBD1	CAWSGDRVYNTIYF	TGTGCCTGGAGTGGAGACAGGGTCTATAACACCATATATTTT
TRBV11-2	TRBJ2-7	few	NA	CASSLGLYEQYF	TGTGCCAGCAGCTTAGGACTATACGAGCAGTACTTC
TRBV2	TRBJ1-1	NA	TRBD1	CASKKGQAGLNTEAFF	TGTGCCAGCAAAAAAGGACAGGCGGGTTTGAACACTGAAGCTTTCTTT
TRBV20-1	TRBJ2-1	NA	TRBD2	CSASQPTSQTYNEQFF	TGCAGTGCTAGCCAACCGACTAGCCAAACTTACAATGAGCAGTTCTTC
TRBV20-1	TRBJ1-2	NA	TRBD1	CSAPGQGLNYGYTF	TGCAGTGCGCCTGGACAGGGTCTCAACTATGGCTACACCTTC
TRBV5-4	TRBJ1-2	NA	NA	CASSSPPGRLNYGYTF	TGTGCCAGCAGCTCGCCCCCCGGCAGGTTGAACTATGGCTACACCTTC
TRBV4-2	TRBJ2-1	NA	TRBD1	CAVSLGQGDNEQFF	TGTGCCGTTTCCCTGGGACAGGGGGACAATGAGCAGTTCTTC
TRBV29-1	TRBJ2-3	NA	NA	CSVVERPDTQYF	TGCAGCGTTGTGGAGCGCCCAGATACGCAGTATTTT
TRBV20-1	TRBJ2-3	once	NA	CSARDLGIDTQYF	TGCAGTGCTAGAGATCTCGGGATAGATACGCAGTATTTT
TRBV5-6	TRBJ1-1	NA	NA	CASSSGFTAFF	TGTGCCAGCAGTTCAGGGTTCACGGCTTTCTTT
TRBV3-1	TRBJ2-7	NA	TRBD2	CASSHPSGAYEQYF	TGTGCCAGCAGCCATCCTAGCGGGGCATACGAGCAGTACTTC
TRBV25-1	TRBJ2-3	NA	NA	CASSERGSGDTRGDTQYF	TGTGCCAGCAGTGAACGGGGGTCAGGGGACACAAGGGGAGATACGCAGTATTTT
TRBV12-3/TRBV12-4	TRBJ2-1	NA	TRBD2	CASSPSGRAGGEQFF	TGTGCCAGCAGTCCTAGCGGGAGGGCCGGGGGTGAGCAGTTCTTC
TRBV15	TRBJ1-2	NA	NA	CATSRDNSYGYTF	TGTGCCACCAGCAGAGATAACTCCTATGGCTACACCTTC
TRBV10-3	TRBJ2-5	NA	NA	CAMMDGRQETQYF	TGTGCCATGATGGACGGTAGGCAAGAGACCCAGTACTTC
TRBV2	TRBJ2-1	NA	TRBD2	CASSELAGGPYNEQFF	TGTGCCAGCAGTGAGCTAGCGGGAGGGCCTTACAATGAGCAGTTCTTC
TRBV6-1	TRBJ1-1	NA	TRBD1	CASSVSHTGGTEAFF	TGTGCCAGCAGTGTTTCCCACACAGGGGGGACTGAAGCTTTCTTT
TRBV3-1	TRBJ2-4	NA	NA	CASSPSARDIQYF	TGTGCCAGCAGCCCTTCGGCCCGAGACATTCAGTACTTC
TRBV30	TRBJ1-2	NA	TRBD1	CAWSAPTGINYGYTF	TGTGCCTGGAGTGCTCCGACAGGGATTAACTATGGCTACACCTTC
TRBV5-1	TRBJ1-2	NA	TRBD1	CASSYKSRGQGAYYYGYTF	TGCGCCAGCAGCTACAAGAGTCGGGGACAGGGGGCCTATTACTATGGCTACACCTTC
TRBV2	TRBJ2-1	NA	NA	CASNPAEYGEQFF	TGTGCCAGCAACCCAGCGGAGTACGGTGAGCAGTTCTTC